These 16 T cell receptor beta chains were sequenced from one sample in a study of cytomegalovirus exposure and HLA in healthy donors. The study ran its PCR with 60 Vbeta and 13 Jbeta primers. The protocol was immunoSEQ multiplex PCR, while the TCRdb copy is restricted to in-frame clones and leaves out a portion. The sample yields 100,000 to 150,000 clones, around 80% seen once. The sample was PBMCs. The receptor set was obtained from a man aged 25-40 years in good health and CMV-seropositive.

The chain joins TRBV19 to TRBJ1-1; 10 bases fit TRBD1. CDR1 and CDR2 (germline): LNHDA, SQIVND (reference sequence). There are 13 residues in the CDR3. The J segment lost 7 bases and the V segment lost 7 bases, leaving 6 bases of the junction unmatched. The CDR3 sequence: CASIRDRGFEAFF. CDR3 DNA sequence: TGTGCCAGTATAAGGGACAGGGGCTTTGAAGCTTTCTTT.

The CDR3 coding sequence is TGTGCCAGCAGCTTAGCGGGAGGGCCGTCTGGGGCCAACGTCCTGACTTTC. Translated: CASSLAGGPSGANVLTF. The V call is TRBV7-2, the J call TRBJ2-6; 7 nucleotides line up with TRBD2. There are 17 residues in the CDR3. With V trimmed by 0 bases and J by 1 base, 3 bases remained unmatched. Germline V gene sequence: CDR1 SGHTA, CDR2 FQGNSA. The entire variable domain, with the rest obtained from reference TRBV7-2 and TRBJ2-6, is as follows: GAGVSQSPSNKVTEKGKDVELRCDPISGHTALYWYRQSLGQGLEFLIYFQGNSAPDKSGLPSDRFSAERTGGSVSTLTIQRTQQEDSAVYLCASSLAGGPSGANVLTFGAGSRLTVL.

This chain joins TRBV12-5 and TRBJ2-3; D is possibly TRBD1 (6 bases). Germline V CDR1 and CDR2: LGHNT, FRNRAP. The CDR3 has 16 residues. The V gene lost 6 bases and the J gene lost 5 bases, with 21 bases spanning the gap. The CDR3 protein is CASGLAMTGEGDTQYF. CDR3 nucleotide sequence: TGTGCTAGTGGCCTCGCGATGACAGGAGAGGGAGATACGCAGTATTTT.

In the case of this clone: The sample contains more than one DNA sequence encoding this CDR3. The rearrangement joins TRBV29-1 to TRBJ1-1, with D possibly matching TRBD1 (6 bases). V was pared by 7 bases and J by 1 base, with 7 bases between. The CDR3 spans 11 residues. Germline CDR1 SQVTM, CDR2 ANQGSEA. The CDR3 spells CSGGGNTEAFF. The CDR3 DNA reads TGCAGCGGAGGGGGGAACACTGAAGCTTTCTTT.

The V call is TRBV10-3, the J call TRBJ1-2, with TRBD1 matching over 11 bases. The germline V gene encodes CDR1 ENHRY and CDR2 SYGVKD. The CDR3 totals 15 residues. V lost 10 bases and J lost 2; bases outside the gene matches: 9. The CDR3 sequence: CATTSGTGGNYGYTF. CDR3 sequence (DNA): TGTGCCACCACTTCCGGGACAGGGGGAAACTATGGCTACACCTTC.

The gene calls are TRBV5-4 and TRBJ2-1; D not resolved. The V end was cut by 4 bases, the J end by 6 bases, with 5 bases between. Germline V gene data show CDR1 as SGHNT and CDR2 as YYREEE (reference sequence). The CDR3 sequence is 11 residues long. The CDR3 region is CASSGFNEQFF. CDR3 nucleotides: TGTGCCAGCAGCGGCTTCAATGAGCAGTTCTTC.

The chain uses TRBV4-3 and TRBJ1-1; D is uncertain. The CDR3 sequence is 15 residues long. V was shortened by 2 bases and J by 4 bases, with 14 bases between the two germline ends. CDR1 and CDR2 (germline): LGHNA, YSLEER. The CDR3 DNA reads TGCGCCAGCAGCCAAAAGGACTCTCGTCTCACTGAAGCTTTCTTT. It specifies CASSQKDSRLTEAFF.

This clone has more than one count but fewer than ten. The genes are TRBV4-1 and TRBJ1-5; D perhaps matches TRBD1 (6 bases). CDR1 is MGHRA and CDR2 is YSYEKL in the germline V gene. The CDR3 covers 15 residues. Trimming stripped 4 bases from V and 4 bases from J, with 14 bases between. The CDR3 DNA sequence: TGCGCCAGCAGCCCAAGACAGGCAGGGAATCAGCCCCAGCATTTT. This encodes CASSPRQAGNQPQHF.

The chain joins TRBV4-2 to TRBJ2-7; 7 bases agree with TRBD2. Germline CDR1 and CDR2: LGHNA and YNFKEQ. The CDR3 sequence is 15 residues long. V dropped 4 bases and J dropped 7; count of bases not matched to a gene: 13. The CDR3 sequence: CASSRSGGSSVEQYF. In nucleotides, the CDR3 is TGTGCCAGCAGCCGCAGCGGCGGGAGTTCGGTTGAGCAGTACTTC.

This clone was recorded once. CDR3: CASSTGGQGIYEQYF. DNA of the CDR3: TGTGCCAGTAGTACGGGGGGGCAGGGGATCTACGAGCAGTACTTC. J is TRBJ2-7 and V is TRBV19, with 8 bases aligning to TRBD2. Trimming removed 4 bases from V and 3 bases from J; junction bases left unmatched: 8. The CDR3 spans 15 residues. Germline CDR1 is LNHDA and CDR2 is SQIVND (reference sequence).

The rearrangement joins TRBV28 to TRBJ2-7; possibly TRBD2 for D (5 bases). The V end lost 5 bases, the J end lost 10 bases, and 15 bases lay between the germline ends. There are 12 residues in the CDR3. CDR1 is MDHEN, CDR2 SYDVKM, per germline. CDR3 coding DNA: TGTGCCAGCAGTCTTCTCCGGGAAAGACAGTACTTC. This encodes CASSLLRERQYF.

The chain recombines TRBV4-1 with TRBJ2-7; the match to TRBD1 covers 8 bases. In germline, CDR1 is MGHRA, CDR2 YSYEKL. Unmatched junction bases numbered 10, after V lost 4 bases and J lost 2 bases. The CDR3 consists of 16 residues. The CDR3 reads CASSRDVGTGPYEQYF. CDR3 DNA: TGCGCCAGCAGCCGCGATGTCGGGACAGGTCCCTACGAGCAGTACTTC.

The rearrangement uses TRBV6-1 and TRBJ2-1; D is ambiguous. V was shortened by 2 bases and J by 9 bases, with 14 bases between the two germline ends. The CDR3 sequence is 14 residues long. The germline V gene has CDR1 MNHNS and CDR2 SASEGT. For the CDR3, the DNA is TGTGCCAGCAGTGAATCGCGAAGCCCCGGTGAGCAGTTCTTC. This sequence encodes CASSESRSPGEQFF.

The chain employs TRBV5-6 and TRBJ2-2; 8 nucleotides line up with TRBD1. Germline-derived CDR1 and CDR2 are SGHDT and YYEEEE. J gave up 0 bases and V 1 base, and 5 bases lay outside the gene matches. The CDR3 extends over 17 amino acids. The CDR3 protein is CASSLTMDRANTGELFF. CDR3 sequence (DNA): TGTGCCAGCAGCTTGACTATGGACAGGGCGAACACCGGGGAGCTGTTTTTT.

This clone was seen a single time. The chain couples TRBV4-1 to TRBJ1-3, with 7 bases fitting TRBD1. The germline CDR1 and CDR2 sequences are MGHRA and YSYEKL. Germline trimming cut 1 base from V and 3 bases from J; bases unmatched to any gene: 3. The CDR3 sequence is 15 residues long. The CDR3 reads CASSQVTGSGNTIYF. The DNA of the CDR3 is TGCGCCAGCAGCCAAGTGACAGGGAGTGGAAACACCATATATTTT.

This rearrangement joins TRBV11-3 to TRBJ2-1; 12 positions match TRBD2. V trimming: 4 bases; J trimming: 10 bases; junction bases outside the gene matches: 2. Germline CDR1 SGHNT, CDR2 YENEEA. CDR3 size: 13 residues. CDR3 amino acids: CASSSSGRGEQFF. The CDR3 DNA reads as TGTGCCAGCAGCTCTAGCGGGAGGGGCGAGCAGTTCTTC.